The 20 T cell receptor beta chains below were found in one sample sequenced in a study of monozygotic twins with inflammatory bowel disease. TCRdb reprocessed the 5' RACE reads, keeping one entry per CDR3 protein, no DNA. Seen in this sample are more than 350,000 distinct CDR3 sequences; the ten most common clones hold 2.4%. Material: blood. The receptors come from a human donor with ulcerative colitis or Crohn's disease, or a healthy co-twin of an affected twin (not recorded which).

The V call is TRBV27, the J call TRBJ1-5; TCRdb gives TRBD1 as the D gene, but with no DNA this cannot be confirmed. CDR1 and CDR2 from the germline V gene are MNHEY and SMNVEV (reference sequence). This CDR3 is built from 14 residues. CDR3: CASSFIGANQPQHF.

The V call is TRBV12-3 or TRBV12-4, the J call TRBJ2-7. This CDR3 comprises 12 residues. This CDR3 is CASSLERYEQYF.

The chain has TRBV6-2 or TRBV6-3 and TRBJ1-5. The germline CDR1 and CDR2 sequences are MNHEY and SVGEGT. The CDR3 sequence is 18 residues long. The CDR3 spells CASPGGDPLRYSNQPQHF.

The chain couples TRBV10-3 to TRBJ1-2; with no DNA, the TCRdb D assignment of TRBD1 cannot be verified. The CDR3 spans 14 residues. CDR1 is ENHRY and CDR2 is SYGVKD in the germline V gene. This CDR3 is CAITSTGEVGGYTF.

J is TRBJ2-2 and V is TRBV3-1; TCRdb reports TRBD1, a call that lacks DNA to check it against. The CDR3 loop spans 14 amino acids. Germline V lookup: CDR1 LGHDT, CDR2 YNNKEL (reference sequence). The CDR3 is CASRPRGLPGELFF.

The chain is built from TRBV3-1 and TRBJ2-7; TCRdb designates TRBD1, a call that cannot be tested without DNA. This CDR3 is built from 15 residues. Germline CDR1 is LGHDT and CDR2 is YNNKEL (reference sequence). CDR3 sequence: CASSQVQGARVEQYF.

The chain joins TRBV2 to TRBJ2-3; TCRdb's assignment of TRBD1 cannot be checked, as there is no DNA. This CDR3 spans 14 amino acids. The germline CDR1 and CDR2 sequences are SNHLY and FYNNEI. The CDR3 sequence is CASSGVGPTDTQYF.

V usage is TRBV20-1 and J usage is TRBJ1-1; TCRdb outputs TRBD1, but without DNA this stays unchecked. This CDR3 is 13 amino acids long. Germline V gives CDR1 DFQATT, CDR2 SNEGSKA (reference sequence). CDR3 region: CSARRGRSTEAFF.

V and J are TRBV9 and TRBJ2-3. Germline CDR1 and CDR2: SGDLS and YYNGEE. The CDR3 is 14 residues long. The chain's CDR3 is CASSVNRNTDTQYF. The full variable domain, completed using reference TRBV9 and TRBJ2-3, is DSGVTQTPKHLITATGQRVTLRCSPRSGDLSVYWYQQSLDQGLQFLIQYYNGEERAKGNILERFSAQQFPDLHSELNLSSLELGDSALYFCASSVNRNTDTQYFGPGTRLTVL.

The chain couples TRBV5-1 to TRBJ2-7; TCRdb outputs TRBD2, but without DNA this stays unchecked. The germline gives CDR1 SGHRS, CDR2 YFSETQ. This CDR3 region has 14 residues. The CDR3 sequence is CASSQSTSGYEQYF.

This chain joins TRBV2 and TRBJ2-2. Germline CDR1 and CDR2: SNHLY and FYNNEI. The CDR3 covers 15 residues. The CDR3 reads CASSEVQGGTGELFF.

The chain employs TRBV7-2 and TRBJ2-1; the TCRdb call, TRBD2, lacks DNA for checking. The CDR3 has 15 amino acids. Germline assignment: CDR1 SGHTA and CDR2 FQGNSA. CDR3 residues: CASSLDGTSSNEQFF.

The rearrangement joins TRBV4-3 to TRBJ1-2. Germline loops: CDR1 LGHNA, CDR2 YSLEER. This CDR3 contains 15 residues. CDR3 protein: CASSQDQRGVYGYTF.

This chain joins TRBV25-1 and TRBJ2-5. The germline V gene has CDR1 MGHDK and CDR2 SYGVNS. CDR3 length: 14 residues. The CDR3 loop is CASSEWSQLETQYF.

The gene calls are TRBV6-5 and TRBJ1-2; lacking DNA, the TRBD1 call made by TCRdb goes unchecked. Per germline, CDR1 MNHEY and CDR2 SVGAGI. The CDR3 is made up of 13 amino acids. CDR3: CASRPDRGRGYTF.

V usage is TRBV5-1 and J usage is TRBJ2-1; the TCRdb call, TRBD1, lacks DNA for checking. Germline-derived CDR1 and CDR2 are SGHRS and YFSETQ. CDR3 length equals 14 residues. This chain's CDR3 is CASSGTGTNNEQFF. The full variable domain, with the rest looked up from reference TRBV5-1 and TRBJ2-1, is KAGVTQTPRYLIKTRGQQVTLSCSPISGHRSVSWYQQTPGQGLQFLFEYFSETQRNKGNFPGRFSGRQFSNSRSEMNVSTLELGDSALYLCASSGTGTNNEQFFGPGTRLTVL.

This chain connects TRBV19 to TRBJ2-1; lacking DNA, the TRBD1 call made by TCRdb goes unchecked. Germline V gene lookup returns CDR1 LNHDA and CDR2 SQIVND (reference sequence). There are 13 residues in the CDR3. CDR3 region: CASGTGRDNEQFF. The complete variable domain, with remaining parts taken from reference TRBV19 and TRBJ2-1, reads DGGITQSPKYLFRKEGQNVTLSCEQNLNHDAMYWYRQDPGQGLRLIYYSQIVNDFQKGDIAEGYSVSREKKESFPLTVTSAQKNPTAFYLCASGTGRDNEQFFGPGTRLTVL.

The chain combines TRBV7-2 with TRBJ2-5; the D call of TRBD1 rests on TCRdb alone, since no DNA is present to check it. The CDR3 covers 14 residues. Germline CDR1 is SGHTA and CDR2 is FQGNSA. The CDR3 loop reads CASSFGAKQETQYF.

CDR3 amino acids: CASSLARGGWQPQHF. V is TRBV12-3 or TRBV12-4 and J is TRBJ1-5; lacking DNA, the TRBD1 call made by TCRdb goes unchecked. The CDR3 is 15 residues long.

The CDR3: CASSLIEEPQHF. The J gene is TRBJ1-5, the V gene TRBV28. Germline values: CDR1 MDHEN, CDR2 SYDVKM. This CDR3 has 12 residues.